The clone carrying this TCR beta chain was counted only a few times. Its cognate antigen is unknown. This entry belongs to a study of T cell repertoires in cytomegalovirus infection. Background on the study: Public TCR beta signature analysis indicated the presence of both CMV infection and matching HLA type.

Study results and caveats: Pooled public TCR beta family frequency picked out CMV carriers with the relevant HLA. Dominating the ex vivo response were HLA-C-restricted CMV-specific TCR beta clonotypes.

Via MiXCR, TCRdb re-called the reads, giving one row per CDR3 protein. The table includes approximately 500,000 distinct CDR3 sequences, about 17% detected once. Germline-derived CDR1 and CDR2 are MNHEY and SMNVEV (reference sequence). Trimming took off 7 bases at V and 8 bases at J, with 14 bases between the two ends. This CDR3 has 12 amino acids. The chain carries TRBV27 and TRBJ1-2; no reliable D call. Sequenced material: CD8+ T cells from PBMCs. The source of this sequence is a human donor in good health (CMV status not recorded). Some clones in this sample may be carry-over from other donors' samples. DNA for the CDR3: TGTGCCAGCATGGGTCAGCTTCAGGGCTACACCTTC. Translating it yields CASMGQLQGYTF.